A single sample gave rise to the 14 T cell receptor beta chains below, sequenced in a study of HIV-infected patients and healthy controls (dated by TCRdb to the mid-2010s). Whole blood was used without fractionating the cells, so the repertoire represented all peripheral T cells without sorting. To prepare the library, 5' RACE was applied. Sequencer: Illumina MiSeq. 400 to 650 ng RNA was reverse transcribed with SuperScript III using primers against the alpha and beta constant regions. Alpha and beta chain libraries were generated separately via chain-specific third strand synthesis with multiplexing indices. The public sequencing data were trimmed at Q25 with fastp and processed into clonotypes with MiXCR by TCRdb, which kept only in-frame beta chains. When rows share a CDR3 protein, they turn into one entry using the most common DNA and genes. The sample contains approximately 22,000 distinct CDR3 sequences, about 8.5% of them found a single time. In total, the top ten clones hold roughly 4.3% of the sample.

The source material was blood. All receptors come from an adult in good health.

This clonotype showed up many times. The J gene is TRBJ2-3, the V gene TRBV5-5, with D perhaps being TRBD1 or TRBD2 (6 bases each). Per germline, CDR1 SGHKS and CDR2 YYEKEE (reference sequence). CDR3 length: 16 amino acids. Deletions cut 4 bases from V and 0 bases from J, with 15 bases between. The chain's CDR3 is CASSPLGGRSTDTQYF. For the CDR3, the DNA is TGTGCCAGCAGCCCCCTGGGGGGCCGTAGCACAGATACGCAGTATTTT.

This clonotype was seen repeatedly, ten times or more. CDR3 region: CASSLGQGIYEQYF. CDR3 nucleotides: TGTGCCAGCAGTTTAGGGCAGGGGATATACGAGCAGTACTTC. The chain links TRBV12-3 or TRBV12-4 to TRBJ2-7, with D possibly matching TRBD1 (6 bases). Trimming took 1 base from V and 4 from J, leaving 11 bases between them. CDR3 length: 14 amino acids.

The sample holds a few counts of this clonotype. The junction departs from germline at one end; a sequencing error may be responsible. The J gene is TRBJ1-1, the V gene TRBV6-1; possible D gene TRBD1, 5 bases. This CDR3 comprises 13 residues. The germline gives CDR1 MNHNS, CDR2 SASEGT. The CDR3 DNA reads as TGTGCCAGCAGGGAAGTCCGGGGGTCTGAAGCTTTCTTT. Protein: CASREVRGSEAFF.

This clonotype has a count of ten or more. V gene TRBV29-1 combines with J gene TRBJ1-1, with D unresolved. This CDR3 spans 14 amino acids. Trimming cost V 2 bases and J 5 bases, with 15 bases left between them. Germline loops: CDR1 SQVTM, CDR2 ANQGSEA. The CDR3 DNA reads as TGCAGCGTTGAAAAAGGGAGGGATCGAACTGAAGCTTTCTTT. Amino acid sequence: CSVEKGRDRTEAFF.

This clonotype is labeled medium-sized (0.01 to 0.1%). This chain's CDR3 is CASETIRDSQETQYF. For the CDR3, the DNA is TGTGCCAGCGAAACAATCCGGGACAGCCAAGAGACCCAGTACTTC. The chain combines TRBV6-2 or TRBV6-3 with TRBJ2-5; 7 nucleotides agree with TRBD1. V trimming: 8 bases; J trimming: 1 base; junction bases outside the gene matches: 10. The V gene's germline CDR1 is MNHEY and CDR2 SVGEGT. This CDR3 comprises 15 residues.

This clonotype was seen many times. The chain combines TRBV19 with TRBJ2-4; tentatively, D is TRBD1 (5 bases). Germline CDR1 and CDR2: LNHDA and SQIVND (reference sequence). V was cut by 0 bases and J by 7 bases, with 13 bases left in between. This CDR3 is 15 amino acids long. DNA for the CDR3: TGTGCCAGTAGTATAGATCAGGGCAGCCGGAACATTCAGTACTTC. This gives the protein CASSIDQGSRNIQYF.

This clonotype counts as medium-sized (0.01 to 0.1%). The CDR3 loop reads CASNPDKGPEQYF. Here the CDR3 DNA reads TGTGCCAGCAACCCTGATAAGGGCCCCGAGCAGTACTTC. The chain couples TRBV9 to TRBJ2-7; D not certain. The CDR3 covers 13 residues. CDR1 and CDR2 (germline): SGDLS, YYNGEE. V gave up 6 bases and J gave up 6 bases, with 16 bases separating them.

V and J are TRBV4-3 and TRBJ2-4; TRBD1 is a possible D gene (5 bases). Germline V lookup: CDR1 LGHNA, CDR2 YSLEER. V was cut by 2 bases and J by 5 bases, with 13 bases left in between. This CDR3 is 15 amino acids long. For the CDR3, the DNA is TGCGCCAGCAGCCAAAGACGGACATCCCAAAACATTCAGTACTTC. Translating gives CASSQRRTSQNIQYF.

J is TRBJ2-7 and V is TRBV4-2, with 9 bases identical to TRBD1. The V gene's germline CDR1 is LGHNA and CDR2 YNFKEQ. The CDR3 consists of 15 residues. With V trimmed by 0 bases and J by 3 bases, 3 bases remained unmatched. The CDR3 spells CASSQDETGGYEQYF. The CDR3 DNA is TGTGCCAGCAGCCAAGATGAGACAGGGGGCTACGAGCAGTACTTC.

This chain connects TRBV5-6 to TRBJ1-5; weak D call: TRBD1 (5 bases). Germline values: CDR1 SGHDT, CDR2 YYEEEE. The CDR3 has 15 residues. The V and J ends lost 0 bases and 6 bases respectively, with 13 bases between them. Here the CDR3 reads CASSLGAPGAQPQHF. CDR3 bases: TGTGCCAGCAGCTTGGGGGCCCCCGGGGCTCAGCCCCAGCATTTT.

Many counts were recorded for this clonotype. The gene calls are TRBV12-3 or TRBV12-4 and TRBJ1-5; D is ambiguous. The CDR3 contains 15 residues. Trimming left V 6 bases short and J 3 bases short, with 15 bases between. Here the CDR3 reads CASSGPLSFNQPQHF. CDR3 nucleotide sequence: TGTGCCAGCAGCGGCCCCTTGTCTTTCAATCAGCCCCAGCATTTT.

This clonotype was detected a few times. The CDR3, as DNA: TGCAGCCACGCGGGAGGCAGAGCTACCTACTACAATGAGCAGTTCTTC. This sequence encodes CSHAGGRATYYNEQFF. The chain carries TRBV29-1 and TRBJ2-1; TRBD2 matches 8 bases. In germline, CDR1 is SQVTM, CDR2 ANQGSEA. The CDR3 runs 16 residues. V shed 8 bases and J 3 bases; nucleotides not matched to a gene: 15.

This clonotype was recorded at least ten times. This chain joins TRBV20-1 and TRBJ1-1; 7 nucleotides line up with TRBD1. This CDR3 contains 11 residues. CDR1 and CDR2 from the germline V gene are DFQATT and SNEGSKA (reference sequence). The junction had 3 bases not matched to a gene; V was cut back by 4 bases and J by 7 bases. The CDR3 bases are TGCAGTGCTACTGGGACAGATGAAGCTTTCTTT. This encodes CSATGTDEAFF.

This clonotype was seen only a few times. The rearrangement uses TRBV10-2 and TRBJ2-7; 9 bases match TRBD2. CDR3 length: 14 residues. V lost 8 bases, J lost 5 bases, and 10 bases stayed unmatched. Per the germline V gene, CDR1 is WSHSY and CDR2 is SAAADI. The CDR3 nucleotides are TGCGCCAGCCGGGAGCTAGCGGGGAGCGACGAGCAGTACTTC. Translated: CASRELAGSDEQYF.